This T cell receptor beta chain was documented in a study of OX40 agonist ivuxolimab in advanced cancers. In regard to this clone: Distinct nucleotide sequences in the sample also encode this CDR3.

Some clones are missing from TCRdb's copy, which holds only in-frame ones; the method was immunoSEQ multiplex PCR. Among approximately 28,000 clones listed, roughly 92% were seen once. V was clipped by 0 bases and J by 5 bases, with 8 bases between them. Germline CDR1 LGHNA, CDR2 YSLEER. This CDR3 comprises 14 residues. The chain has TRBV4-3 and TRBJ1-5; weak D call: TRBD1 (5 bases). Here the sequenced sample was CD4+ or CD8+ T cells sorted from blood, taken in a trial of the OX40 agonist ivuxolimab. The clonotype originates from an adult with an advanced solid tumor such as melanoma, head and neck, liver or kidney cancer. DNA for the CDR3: TGCGCCAGCAGCCAAGATCGGGGCGATCAGCCCCAGCATTTT. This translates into CASSQDRGDQPQHF.